This T cell receptor beta chain was recovered during a study of early T cells in non-severe SARS-CoV-2 infection. Looking at the study overall: Unsorted whole-blood RNA was sequenced in bulk, leaving chains unpaired. Overall study results and limits: Matching with VDJdb favored anti-spike CD8 responses (missing private and CD4 specificities).

The germline V and J ends were trimmed by 5 bases and 9 bases, with 17 bases remaining between them. The CDR3 spans 14 residues. CDR1 and CDR2 (germline): SNHLY, FYNNEI. On this clonotype itself: Its specificity is not known.

Separate cDNA molecules each had unique molecular identifiers attached to them. One entry per CDR3 protein results from TCRdb running MiXCR on the 5' RACE reads. This sample has around 84,000 distinct CDR3 sequences, with around 15% found just once. The sequence was obtained from an adult who was a healthcare worker with PCR-confirmed SARS-CoV-2 infection or an uninfected control (not recorded which). This chain joins TRBV2 and TRBJ2-1; D might be TRBD2 (5 bases). The material sequenced was whole blood. The DNA of the CDR3 is TGTGCCAGCAGTAGAGCTAGCTCTATCGCTGAGCAGTTCTTC. It yields the protein CASSRASSIAEQFF.